These 26 T cell receptor beta chains were sequenced from one sample in a study of Ad26.COV2.S vaccination and SARS-CoV-2 variants. TCRdb's table, derived via immunoSEQ multiplex PCR, lists solely in-frame clones and lacks some. The sample contains about 320,000 clones, 70% to 90% of which appear only once. The treatment denotes: around 19 received Ad26.COV2.S at low or high dose, single or two shots; about 5 received placebo; per-sample allocation not given. Repertoires come from day 63 after the first vaccine or placebo injection. Source: peripheral blood, taken in a trial of Ad26.COV2.S vaccine versus placebo. All receptors come from a person aged 18-60 years who received the Ad26.COV2.S COVID-19 vaccine or a placebo.

The V call is TRBV27, the J call TRBJ1-1; D unclear. The germline V gene has CDR1 MNHEY and CDR2 SMNVEV (reference sequence). Trimming left V 6 bases short and J 6 bases short, with 14 bases between. The CDR3 covers 13 residues. CDR3 region: CASSIGLFSEAFF. CDR3 coding DNA: TGTGCCAGCAGCATCGGGCTTTTCTCTGAAGCTTTCTTT.

The CDR3 nucleotides are TGTGCCAGCAGCGTCTCGGTGGAGACAGATACGCAGTATTTT. Protein: CASSVSVETDTQYF. This sequence joins TRBV9 and TRBJ2-3; the D is unclear. The CDR3 totals 14 residues. V was shortened by 2 bases and J by 3 bases, with 10 bases between the two germline ends. The germline gives CDR1 SGDLS, CDR2 YYNGEE.

This chain connects TRBV4-1 to TRBJ1-3, with D uncertain. CDR3 length equals 18 residues. Germline CDR1 reads MGHRA; CDR2 reads YSYEKL. Trimming left V 4 bases short and J 3 bases short, with 22 bases between. DNA of the CDR3: TGCGCCAGCAGCCCTACTTTGACGGCTATCATTCTTGGAAACACCATATATTTT. Its protein is CASSPTLTAIILGNTIYF.

The gene calls are TRBV19 and TRBJ2-3, with a tentative D call TRBD2 (6 bases). Germline CDR1 LNHDA, CDR2 SQIVND (reference sequence). V lost 5 bases to trimming and J lost 1 base, with 13 bases between them. The CDR3 contains 15 residues. CDR3 DNA: TGTGCCAGTAGTCCCGGGGGAGATCGCACAGATACGCAGTATTTT. It encodes CASSPGGDRTDTQYF.

This clone was recorded only once. The chain combines TRBV6-5 with TRBJ2-5; 7 bases map to TRBD1. The germline V gene has CDR1 MNHEY and CDR2 SVGAGI. V dropped 8 bases and J dropped 4; count of bases not matched to a gene: 4. CDR3 length: 12 amino acids. CDR3 in amino acids: CASEGGGETQYF. CDR3 bases: TGTGCCAGCGAAGGGGGCGGAGAGACCCAGTACTTC.

The V and J genes are TRBV6-5 and TRBJ2-3; TRBD1 agrees at 7 bases. The CDR3 has 15 amino acids. Unmatched junction bases numbered 12, after V lost 8 bases and J lost 4 bases. Germline V CDR1 and CDR2: MNHEY, SVGAGI. In DNA form, the CDR3 reads TGTGCCAGCCACCCCGGGACAGTCGTCGCAGATACGCAGTATTTT. It specifies CASHPGTVVADTQYF.

The chain has TRBV29-1 and TRBJ1-5; 10 positions agree with TRBD1. With V trimmed by 1 base and J by 5 bases, 5 bases remained unmatched. The CDR3 runs to 15 residues. Germline CDR1 SQVTM, CDR2 ANQGSEA. In DNA, the CDR3 is TGCAGCGTTGAAGTAGACGGACAGGGGGATCAGCCCCAGCATTTT. As protein: CSVEVDGQGDQPQHF.

The chain employs TRBV9 and TRBJ2-5; TRBD1 might be the D (6 bases). Germline CDR1 SGDLS, CDR2 YYNGEE. V shed 0 bases and J shed 4 bases, with 7 bases lying between them. The CDR3 is made up of 13 amino acids. CDR3 region: CASSVDRVETQYF. In nucleotides, the CDR3 is TGTGCCAGCAGCGTAGACAGGGTAGAGACCCAGTACTTC.

The gene calls are TRBV6-6 and TRBJ2-5; 14 positions match TRBD2. CDR3 size: 17 residues. V gave up 5 bases and J gave up 2 bases; unmatched junction bases: 7. Germline lookup yields CDR1 MNHNY and CDR2 SVGAGI (reference sequence). CDR3 bases: TGTGCCAGCAGTCCCTTGGGACTAGCGGGGGCACAAGAGACCCAGTACTTC. Its protein product is CASSPLGLAGAQETQYF.

The rearrangement uses TRBV19 and TRBJ1-1, with 7 nucleotides matching TRBD1. Germline-derived CDR1 and CDR2 are LNHDA and SQIVND (reference sequence). V shed 4 bases, J shed 3 bases, and the junction held 8 bases outside the gene matches. The CDR3 is 15 amino acids. DNA of the CDR3: TGTGCCAGTAGTAGACAGGGAGGGGGGCACACTGAAGCTTTCTTT. The encoded protein is CASSRQGGGHTEAFF.

CDR3 DNA: TGTGCCAGCAGCCAAGAAGGGTCCAGGGGGCCTGACTATGGCTACACCTTC. This codes for CASSQEGSRGPDYGYTF. V usage is TRBV3-1 (or the pseudogene TRBV3-2) and J usage is TRBJ1-2; 8 bases agree with TRBD1. Germline assignment: CDR1 LGHDT and CDR2 YNNKEL (reference sequence). The length of the CDR3 is 17 residues. Trimming removed 0 bases from V and 3 bases from J; junction bases left unmatched: 9.

The chain has TRBV7-8 and TRBJ1-1; TRBD1 agrees at 7 bases. Per the germline V gene, CDR1 is SGHVS and CDR2 is FQNEAQ. CDR3 length equals 12 residues. J gave up 10 bases and V 5 bases, and 7 bases lay outside the gene matches. The CDR3 protein is CASSHLQGVAFF. CDR3 bases: TGTGCCAGCAGCCACCTCCAGGGGGTAGCTTTCTTT.

The sample holds one count of this clone. The chain employs TRBV4-1 and TRBJ2-3; 7 bases match TRBD2. With 3 bases clipped from V and 5 bases from J, the junction kept 5 bases outside the gene matches. The germline V gene encodes CDR1 MGHRA and CDR2 YSYEKL. This CDR3 spans 14 amino acids. As DNA, the CDR3 is TGCGCCAGCAGCCAGGCCTGGGAGGGAGATACGCAGTATTTT. Protein product: CASSQAWEGDTQYF.

This chain links TRBV29-1 with TRBJ2-5, with 11 bases lining up with TRBD1. The CDR3 runs to 14 residues. The junction had 5 bases not matched to a gene; V was cut back by 7 bases and J by 1 base. Germline V gene data show CDR1 as SQVTM and CDR2 as ANQGSEA. The CDR3: CSAPGQGVQETQYF. The CDR3 DNA is TGCAGCGCCCCGGGACAGGGGGTCCAAGAGACCCAGTACTTC. The full variable domain, in which reference TRBV29-1 and TRBJ2-5 provide the parts outside the CDR3, is SAVISQKPSRDICQRGTSLTIQCQVDSQVTMMFWYRQQPGQSLTLIATANQGSEATYESGFVIDKFPISRPNLTFSTLTVSNMSPEDSSIYLCSAPGQGVQETQYFGPGTRLLVL.

V is TRBV11-2 and J is TRBJ2-1; tentative D call: TRBD1 (7 bases). CDR3 length equals 16 residues. Germline CDR1 SGHAT, CDR2 FQNNGV. Trimming shortened V by 5 bases and J by 3 bases, and 17 bases separated the two germline ends. CDR3: CASSPGGAGDYNEQFF. CDR3 coding DNA: TGTGCCAGCAGCCCAGGGGGAGCGGGTGACTACAATGAGCAGTTCTTC. The complete variable domain, with remaining parts taken from reference TRBV11-2 and TRBJ2-1, reads EAGVAQSPRYKIIEKRQSVAFWCNPISGHATLYWYQQILGQGPKLLIQFQNNGVVDDSQLPKDRFSAERLKGVDSTLKIQPAKLEDSAVYLCASSPGGAGDYNEQFFGPGTRLTVL.

This sequence joins TRBV4-1 and TRBJ2-7; D assignment may be TRBD1 or TRBD2 (5 bases each). Looked up from germline, CDR1 is MGHRA and CDR2 is YSYEKL. Trimming shortened V by 3 bases and J by 0 bases, and 12 bases separated the two germline ends. CDR3 length equals 15 residues. In nucleotides, the CDR3 is TGCGCCAGCAGCCAGGGACCAGACAGCTCCTACGAGCAGTACTTC. Amino acids: CASSQGPDSSYEQYF.

The J gene is TRBJ2-3, the V gene TRBV19; no clear D gene. Trimming pared 3 bases from V and 4 bases from J, leaving 5 bases between. Germline values: CDR1 LNHDA, CDR2 SQIVND (reference sequence). The length of the CDR3 is 12 residues. This CDR3 is CASSIWADTQYF. CDR3 DNA sequence: TGTGCCAGTAGTATCTGGGCAGATACGCAGTATTTT.

The gene calls are TRBV3-1 (or the pseudogene TRBV3-2) and TRBJ2-7; D ambiguous. CDR1 and CDR2 from the germline V gene are LGHDT and YNNKEL (reference sequence). The CDR3 length is 13 residues. V was trimmed by 1 base and J by 9 bases, leaving 13 bases between them. CDR3 protein: CASSQGSGMGQYF. In DNA form, the CDR3 reads TGTGCCAGCAGCCAAGGATCGGGTATGGGGCAGTACTTC.

This clone showed up just a few times. The chain combines TRBV25-1 with TRBJ1-3; 7 positions match TRBD1. J gave up 3 bases and V 8 bases, and 13 bases lay outside the gene matches. The CDR3 consists of 16 residues. Germline lookup yields CDR1 MGHDK and CDR2 SYGVNS. This CDR3 is CASHERGGAGGNTIYF. In DNA, the CDR3 is TGTGCCAGCCACGAAAGAGGGGGCGCCGGTGGAAACACCATATATTTT.

The V gene is TRBV30, the J gene TRBJ1-1, with no clear D. Trimming took 1 base from V and 3 from J, leaving 15 bases between them. The CDR3 extends over 15 amino acids. Germline CDR1 is GTSNPN and CDR2 is SVGIG (reference sequence). CDR3 loop: CAWSGGRAWDTEAFF. The CDR3, as DNA: TGTGCCTGGAGTGGAGGCCGGGCTTGGGACACTGAAGCTTTCTTT.

CDR3 bases: TGTGCCACCAGTGATTTCCGGACCACTGAAGCTTTCTTT. Its protein product is CATSDFRTTEAFF. V gene TRBV24-1 combines with J gene TRBJ1-1; D unclear. V lost 1 base and J 4 bases, leaving 6 bases between the germline ends. CDR1 KGHDR and CDR2 SFDVKD come from the germline V gene. The CDR3 is 13 residues long.

The V call is TRBV27, the J call TRBJ2-5; possibly TRBD1 or TRBD2 for D (7 bases each). This CDR3 contains 15 residues. Germline V lookup: CDR1 MNHEY, CDR2 SMNVEV (reference sequence). Trimming took off 4 bases at V and 1 base at J, with 13 bases between the two ends. The DNA for the CDR3 is TGTGCCAGCAGTTCCCAGGGGGGGTCCCAAGAGACCCAGTACTTC. Protein product: CASSSQGGSQETQYF.

The CDR3 DNA is TGTGCCAGCAGCTCAGCCACAGGGAGTGAATCCGATACGCAGTATTTT. This encodes CASSSATGSESDTQYF. This sequence joins TRBV7-9 and TRBJ2-3, with D perhaps TRBD1 (6 bases). The CDR3 length is 16 residues. Trimming took 4 bases from V and 6 from J, leaving 20 bases between them. Looked up from germline, CDR1 is SEHNR and CDR2 is FQNEAQ (reference sequence).

This chain links TRBV3-1 (or the pseudogene TRBV3-2) with TRBJ2-1; D possibly corresponds to TRBD2 (5 bases). The CDR3 is 15 amino acids. V was cut by 0 bases and J by 7 bases, with 13 bases left in between. Germline values: CDR1 LGHDT, CDR2 YNNKEL (reference sequence). For the CDR3, the DNA is TGTGCCAGCAGCCAAGAGTCCGGGGTGAGGAATGAGCAGTTCTTC. It specifies CASSQESGVRNEQFF.

The chain uses TRBV19 and TRBJ2-7; 8 positions agree with TRBD1. CDR1 is LNHDA, CDR2 SQIVND, per germline (reference sequence). CDR3 length equals 13 residues. J lost 5 bases, V lost 9 bases, and 9 bases had no gene match. This CDR3 is CASHGTGGDEQYF. CDR3 coding DNA: TGTGCCAGCCATGGGACAGGCGGAGACGAGCAGTACTTC.

This clone turned up a few times. The chain is built from TRBV7-2 and TRBJ1-1; 10 bases align to TRBD1. There are 15 residues in the CDR3. V lost 2 bases to trimming and J lost 3 bases; unmatched junction nucleotides: 3. The germline V gene encodes CDR1 SGHTA and CDR2 FQGNSA. CDR3 sequence reads: CASSLLDRGDTEAFF. CDR3 DNA sequence: TGTGCCAGCAGCTTATTGGACAGGGGGGACACTGAAGCTTTCTTT. The variable domain in full, completed from reference TRBV7-2 and TRBJ1-1, reads GAGVSQSPSNKVTEKGKDVELRCDPISGHTALYWYRQSLGQGLEFLIYFQGNSAPDKSGLPSDRFSAERTGGSVSTLTIQRTQQEDSAVYLCASSLLDRGDTEAFFGQGTRLTVV.